One sample yielded the 19 T cell receptor beta chains listed below, sequenced in a study of graft-versus-host responses after intestinal transplantation. Antigen specificity for these receptors is unknown. Generated by immunoSEQ multiplex PCR, the TCRdb table keeps only in-frame clones and is missing some. The sample contains some 87,000 clones, roughly 89% of which appear only once. Material: unstimulated CD4+ T cells sorted from spleen or lymph node cells, obtained before intestinal transplant. The source is a human donor who received an intestinal transplant.

The chain carries TRBV14 and TRBJ1-2; 9 nucleotides align to TRBD1. V trimming: 3 bases; J trimming: 4 bases; junction bases outside the gene matches: 9. Germline V gene sequence: CDR1 SGHDN, CDR2 FVKESK. The CDR3 has 16 residues. DNA of the CDR3: TGTGCCAGCAGCCAGAGTTCGGGACAGGGAGTCTATGGCTACACCTTC. Residues: CASSQSSGQGVYGYTF.

The chain uses TRBV29-1 and TRBJ2-7, with 7 bases identical to TRBD1. This CDR3 has 12 residues. The V gene's germline CDR1 is SQVTM and CDR2 ANQGSEA. J was trimmed by 6 bases and V by 6 bases; bases with no gene match: 8. The CDR3 bases are TGCAGCGTCCAGCATACAGGGGCCGAGCAGTACTTC. Its protein is CSVQHTGAEQYF.

The chain combines TRBV7-8 with TRBJ2-4; perhaps TRBD2 as D (5 bases). This CDR3 is 14 amino acids long. CDR1 SGHVS and CDR2 FQNEAQ come from the germline V gene. V dropped 3 bases and J dropped 6 bases, with 12 bases sitting between them. The CDR3 region is CASSLTNWGNIQYF. CDR3 coding DNA: TGTGCCAGCAGCTTGACTAACTGGGGAAACATTCAGTACTTC.

Regarding this clone: The junction departs from the called germline gene at one end, perhaps through a read error. The rearrangement joins TRBV6-1 to TRBJ1-4; D perhaps matches TRBD1 (6 bases). Germline V CDR1 and CDR2: MNHNS, SASEGT. The CDR3 contains 11 residues. The CDR3 DNA reads as TGTGCCAGCAGTGAAGGGGGGGCGCTCCGCTTT. This translates into CASSEGGALRF.

This clone was seen a single time. This chain joins TRBV5-1 and TRBJ1-2; TRBD1 agrees at 7 bases. Trimming at V came to 4 bases and at J to 8 bases, leaving 17 bases not matched to a gene. CDR3 length: 16 residues. Germline-derived CDR1 and CDR2 are SGHRS and YFSETQ. This chain's CDR3 is CASSLGQAISKRGYTF. CDR3 nucleotide sequence: TGCGCCAGCAGCCTTGGACAGGCCATATCCAAAAGAGGCTACACCTTC.

This chain connects TRBV4-2 to TRBJ1-2, with D maybe TRBD1 (6 bases). The germline V and J ends were trimmed by 0 bases and 0 bases, with 17 bases remaining between them. This CDR3 region has 18 residues. Germline CDR1 is LGHNA and CDR2 is YNFKEQ. This CDR3 reads CASSQDMGAPISNYGYTF. For the CDR3, the DNA is TGTGCCAGCAGCCAAGATATGGGGGCACCTATATCTAACTATGGCTACACCTTC.

The chain is built from TRBV28 and TRBJ2-7; no definite D call. Germline lookup yields CDR1 MDHEN and CDR2 SYDVKM. V lost 5 bases and J lost 4, with 12 bases in between. The CDR3 spans 13 residues. CDR3 bases: TGTGCCAGCAGTGCTGACAACCTATACGAGCAGTACTTC. This gives the protein CASSADNLYEQYF.

The chain links TRBV28 to TRBJ1-5; D is unclear. V was trimmed by 6 bases and J by 2 bases, leaving 11 bases between them. The germline V gene has CDR1 MDHEN and CDR2 SYDVKM. This CDR3 contains 14 residues. Here the CDR3 reads CASRDGGGNQPQHF. DNA of the CDR3: TGTGCCAGCAGGGACGGAGGAGGCAATCAGCCCCAGCATTTT.

V and J are TRBV6-1 and TRBJ1-5; D is unresolved. Per the germline V gene, CDR1 is MNHNS and CDR2 is SASEGT. The CDR3 is 15 amino acids. The ends were cut back, 6 bases at V and 6 bases at J, with 18 bases in the middle. Here the CDR3 DNA reads TGTGCCAGCAGGCGGACTATCGACGGGTTTCAGCCCCAGCATTTT. Translated: CASRRTIDGFQPQHF.

This chain connects TRBV27 to TRBJ2-3, with D uncertain. Trimming took off 2 bases at V and 0 bases at J, with 6 bases between the two ends. Germline V lookup: CDR1 MNHEY, CDR2 SMNVEV (reference sequence). CDR3 length: 14 amino acids. The CDR3 is CASSLAVSTDTQYF. The CDR3 region has the DNA TGTGCCAGCAGTTTAGCAGTTAGCACAGATACGCAGTATTTT.

This clone was observed a single time. This rearrangement joins TRBV6-5 to TRBJ1-1; 9 nucleotides align to TRBD1. In germline, CDR1 is MNHEY, CDR2 SVGAGI. V lost 6 bases, J lost 1 base, and 6 bases stayed unmatched. CDR3 length: 15 amino acids. The CDR3 DNA is TGTGCCAGCAGCCCCGGGACAGGGAGGAACACTGAAGCTTTCTTT. As protein: CASSPGTGRNTEAFF.

This clone was found once. V usage is TRBV28 and J usage is TRBJ2-7; D possibly uses TRBD1 or TRBD2 (5 bases each). This CDR3 is 14 amino acids long. Trimming stripped 2 bases from V and 6 bases from J, with 14 bases between. The V gene's germline CDR1 is MDHEN and CDR2 SYDVKM. CDR3 amino acids: CASSLGGSKSEQYF. The DNA of the CDR3 is TGTGCCAGCAGTTTAGGGGGATCGAAGAGCGAGCAGTACTTC.

The chain is built from TRBV7-2 and TRBJ2-3, with a weak D call TRBD1 (7 bases). This CDR3 has 14 residues. The germline CDR1 and CDR2 sequences are SGHTA and FQGNSA. V was pared by 5 bases and J by 6 bases, with 15 bases between. In DNA, the CDR3 is TGTGCCAGCAGCCCGACAGGGAGGTACGATACGCAGTATTTT. This translates into CASSPTGRYDTQYF.

The chain links TRBV5-4 to TRBJ2-2; TRBD1 is a possible D gene (6 bases). V dropped 2 bases and J dropped 0 bases, with 8 bases sitting between them. The CDR3 totals 15 residues. CDR1 and CDR2 (germline): SGHNT, YYREEE (reference sequence). CDR3 sequence (DNA): TGTGCCAGCAGCTTAAACAGGGCGAACACCGGGGAGCTGTTTTTT. Translating gives CASSLNRANTGELFF.

The rearrangement links TRBV4-1 to TRBJ2-2; a weak D match, TRBD1 (6 bases). Germline V lookup: CDR1 MGHRA, CDR2 YSYEKL. V was pared by 3 bases and J by 6 bases, with 17 bases between. The CDR3 has 16 amino acids. CDR3 loop: CASSQPHREWAGELFF. The CDR3 nucleotides read TGCGCCAGCAGCCAGCCTCACAGGGAATGGGCCGGGGAGCTGTTTTTT.

The chain joins TRBV28 to TRBJ2-1; 16 bases match TRBD2. The CDR3 runs to 17 residues. Germline CDR1 and CDR2: MDHEN and SYDVKM. Germline trimming cut 6 bases from V and 5 bases from J; bases unmatched to any gene: 7. The CDR3 sequence is CASRPGLAGGGNNEQFF. The CDR3 bases are TGTGCCAGCAGACCGGGACTAGCGGGAGGGGGGAACAATGAGCAGTTCTTC. Complete variable domain (other parts from reference TRBV28 and TRBJ2-1): DVKVTQSSRYLVKRTGEKVFLECVQDMDHENMFWYRQDPGLGLRLIYFSYDVKMKEKGDIPEGYSVSREKKERFSLILESASTNQTSMYLCASRPGLAGGGNNEQFFGPGTRLTVL.

The genes are TRBV10-1 and TRBJ2-7, with 8 bases aligning to TRBD2. This CDR3 contains 16 residues. CDR1 is WNHNN and CDR2 is SYGVQD in the germline V gene (reference sequence). V trimming: 0 bases; J trimming: 2 bases; junction bases outside the gene matches: 6. CDR3 nucleotides: TGCGCCAGCAGTGAGTCGGGGGTAGCGGGAACCTACGAGCAGTACTTC. Translation: CASSESGVAGTYEQYF.

This clone appeared a few times. The chain joins TRBV6-5 to TRBJ2-5; TRBD2 agrees at 8 bases. The V gene end was trimmed by 7 bases and the J gene end by 3 bases; junction bases not matched to a gene: 7. Germline-derived CDR1 and CDR2 are MNHEY and SVGAGI. CDR3 length equals 14 residues. For the CDR3, the DNA is TGTGCCAGCACGCAACGGGGGGGGGAAGAGACCCAGTACTTC. It translates to CASTQRGGEETQYF.

The chain joins TRBV28 to TRBJ2-7, with D maybe TRBD1 (6 bases). V lost 6 bases and J 6 bases, leaving 24 bases between the germline ends. The CDR3 totals 16 residues. Germline V lookup: CDR1 MDHEN, CDR2 SYDVKM. In DNA, the CDR3 is TGTGCCAGCAGATCCCCGACAGGCCATTCTCCAGGCGAGCAGTACTTC. Translation: CASRSPTGHSPGEQYF. The full variable domain, with the rest looked up from reference TRBV28 and TRBJ2-7, is DVKVTQSSRYLVKRTGEKVFLECVQDMDHENMFWYRQDPGLGLRLIYFSYDVKMKEKGDIPEGYSVSREKKERFSLILESASTNQTSMYLCASRSPTGHSPGEQYFGPGTRLTVT.